Below are 25 T cell receptor beta chains sequenced from a single sample in a study of blood T cell repertoires in COVID-19. Assay: immunoSEQ multiplex PCR; the TCRdb copy retains only in-frame clones and omits some. The table shows 150,000 to 200,000 clones, with roughly 90% occurring only once. Sample: PBMCs or T cells enriched from blood (not recorded which). All receptors derive from a woman between 45 and 65 years old who had recovered from COVID-19.

The V gene is TRBV7-9, the J gene TRBJ1-5; D is possibly TRBD1 (5 bases). Germline-derived CDR1 and CDR2 are SEHNR and FQNEAQ (reference sequence). This CDR3 is built from 18 residues. The ends were cut back, 4 bases at V and 4 bases at J, with 23 bases in the middle. The CDR3 bases are TGTGCCAGCAGCTCAGAGCGCCAGGGCGAGGGAGGGAATCAGCCCCAGCATTTT. This codes for CASSSERQGEGGNQPQHF.

The CDR3 DNA sequence: TGTGCCAGCAGCTTTGACAGGGGGAATTCACCCCTCCACTTT. Residues: CASSFDRGNSPLHF. V and J are TRBV7-2 and TRBJ1-6, with 9 bases that match TRBD1. The germline CDR1 and CDR2 sequences are SGHTA and FQGNSA. Germline trimming cut 3 bases from V and 7 bases from J; bases unmatched to any gene: 1. The CDR3 covers 14 residues.

The rearrangement uses TRBV7-2 and TRBJ2-2, with D possibly matching TRBD1 (5 bases). This CDR3 is 16 amino acids long. V lost 1 base and J 0 bases, leaving 9 bases between the germline ends. Germline V gene lookup returns CDR1 SGHTA and CDR2 FQGNSA. CDR3 nucleotide sequence: TGTGCCAGCAGCTTAGGGGTAGGGGCGAACACCGGGGAGCTGTTTTTT. Its protein product is CASSLGVGANTGELFF.

The chain couples TRBV2 to TRBJ2-7, with 10 positions matching TRBD1. The CDR3 spans 13 residues. With V trimmed by 7 bases and J by 6 bases, 6 bases remained unmatched. The V gene's germline CDR1 is SNHLY and CDR2 FYNNEI. CDR3: CASTGTGVGEQYF. The DNA of the CDR3 is TGTGCCAGCACCGGGACAGGGGTCGGCGAGCAGTACTTC.

This rearrangement joins TRBV5-1 to TRBJ1-4, with a tentative D call TRBD1 (6 bases). V was trimmed by 2 bases and J by 6 bases, leaving 11 bases between them. This CDR3 is 14 amino acids long. Germline V gene data show CDR1 as SGHRS and CDR2 as YFSETQ. CDR3 region: CASSFGGADEKLFF. CDR3 nucleotides: TGCGCCAGCAGCTTTGGGGGGGCGGATGAAAAACTGTTTTTT.

The chain employs TRBV7-2 and TRBJ2-7; 8 positions match TRBD2. The CDR3 length is 16 residues. In germline, CDR1 is SGHTA, CDR2 FQGNSA. The junction had 16 bases not matched to a gene; V was cut back by 5 bases and J by 7 bases. CDR3 residues: CASSIRAGRALGEQYF. The DNA for the CDR3 is TGTGCCAGCAGCATTAGGGCCGGGAGGGCCTTGGGTGAGCAGTACTTC.

This clone was seen a few times. The same CDR3 can be traced to other DNA sequences in this sample. As DNA, the CDR3 is TGTGCCAGCAGGGGAGGTACTGAAGCTTTCTTT. Amino acids: CASRGGTEAFF. The chain uses TRBV3-1 (or the pseudogene TRBV3-2) and TRBJ1-1; D unresolved. CDR1 is LGHDT, CDR2 YNNKEL, per germline (reference sequence). The CDR3 is made up of 11 amino acids. V lost 6 bases, J lost 5 bases, and 7 bases lay in between.

The chain is built from TRBV7-2 and TRBJ2-1; 7 positions match TRBD1. Germline trimming cut 4 bases from V and 9 bases from J; bases unmatched to any gene: 9. Germline CDR1 is SGHTA and CDR2 is FQGNSA. CDR3 length equals 14 residues. CDR3 residues: CASSSRGGLGEQFF. CDR3 sequence (DNA): TGTGCCAGCAGCTCCCGAGGGGGCCTGGGTGAGCAGTTCTTC.

This clone was observed once. V usage is TRBV6-2 or TRBV6-3 and J usage is TRBJ1-3; D is uncertain. The germline V gene encodes CDR1 MNHEY and CDR2 SVGEGT. V lost 4 bases, J lost 1 base, and 8 bases lay in between. This CDR3 is 14 amino acids long. The CDR3 coding sequence is TGTGCCAGCAGTTGGGCCGCTTCTGGAAACACCATATATTTT. Translating gives CASSWAASGNTIYF.

This chain links TRBV29-1 with TRBJ1-1; D unresolved. The CDR3 contains 13 residues. With 4 bases removed from V and 0 bases from J, the gap between germline ends came to 9 bases. Germline V CDR1 and CDR2: SQVTM, ANQGSEA. The CDR3 sequence: CSVVLPMNTEAFF. The CDR3 bases are TGCAGCGTTGTCCTCCCTATGAACACTGAAGCTTTCTTT.

The rearrangement uses TRBV11-2 and TRBJ2-5, with D perhaps matching TRBD1 (6 bases). The CDR3 length is 13 residues. Trimming stripped 4 bases from V and 5 bases from J, with 11 bases between. The germline V gene encodes CDR1 SGHAT and CDR2 FQNNGV. CDR3 bases: TGTGCCAGCAGCTCAGACAGGCCGGAGACCCAGTACTTC. This encodes CASSSDRPETQYF.

Here the CDR3 reads CASSQVGGGTDTQYF. The CDR3 DNA is TGTGCCAGCAGCCAAGTAGGGGGCGGCACAGATACGCAGTATTTT. The chain combines TRBV14 with TRBJ2-3; 7 bases align to TRBD1. The CDR3 extends over 15 amino acids. CDR1 is SGHDN and CDR2 is FVKESK in the germline V gene. V shed 1 base and J 1 base; nucleotides not matched to a gene: 2.

This clone was observed a few times. The genes are TRBV7-6 and TRBJ1-1; weak D call: TRBD1 (6 bases). The CDR3 loop spans 15 amino acids. Germline V CDR1 and CDR2: SGHVS, FNYEAQ. Trimming left V 1 base short and J 8 bases short, with 17 bases between. CDR3 region: CASSLVAGGTGEAFF. In DNA form, the CDR3 reads TGTGCCAGCAGCTTAGTTGCGGGGGGCACGGGGGAAGCTTTCTTT.

The chain recombines TRBV2 with TRBJ1-2, with 10 bases fitting TRBD1. The V gene end was trimmed by 2 bases and the J gene end by 2 bases; junction bases not matched to a gene: 5. The CDR3 has 16 residues. Germline loops: CDR1 SNHLY, CDR2 FYNNEI. This CDR3 is CASSESSDRGNYGYTF. The CDR3 DNA follows: TGTGCCAGCAGTGAATCTTCGGACAGGGGGAACTATGGCTACACCTTC.

This chain uses TRBV14 with TRBJ2-1; TRBD1 might be the D (6 bases). Germline-derived CDR1 and CDR2 are SGHDN and FVKESK. The CDR3 totals 16 residues. V lost 1 base, J lost 6 bases, and 16 bases lay in between. The CDR3 here is CASSQGSGAGINEQFF. The DNA of the CDR3 is TGTGCCAGCAGCCAAGGCTCAGGGGCAGGCATCAATGAGCAGTTCTTC.

The sample holds a few counts of this clone. The chain combines TRBV19 with TRBJ1-2; TRBD1 agrees at 11 bases. Germline V gene sequence: CDR1 LNHDA, CDR2 SQIVND (reference sequence). V gave up 5 bases and J gave up 7 bases; unmatched junction bases: 6. The CDR3 loop spans 14 amino acids. The CDR3 is CASSVGQGAVGYTF. The CDR3 DNA reads as TGTGCCAGTAGTGTCGGACAGGGGGCCGTTGGCTACACCTTC.

The chain uses TRBV19 and TRBJ2-3, with 11 bases lining up with TRBD2. Germline V gene data show CDR1 as LNHDA and CDR2 as SQIVND (reference sequence). This CDR3 comprises 14 residues. V shed 5 bases and J 4 bases; nucleotides not matched to a gene: 2. CDR3 residues: CASSGSGGADTQYF. The DNA of the CDR3 is TGTGCCAGTAGTGGTAGCGGGGGGGCAGATACGCAGTATTTT.

The gene calls are TRBV11-3 and TRBJ1-1, with a weak D call TRBD1 (6 bases). CDR1 is SGHNT, CDR2 YENEEA, per germline. CDR3 length: 14 amino acids. Trimming removed 4 bases at V and 1 base at J, with 10 bases between. The chain's CDR3 is CASSSDSGNTEAFF. The CDR3 DNA sequence: TGTGCCAGCAGCTCGGACAGCGGGAACACTGAAGCTTTCTTT.

CDR3 in amino acids: CASSLGQGSFYGYTF. As DNA, the CDR3 is TGTGCCAGCAGCCTCGGACAGGGGTCCTTCTATGGCTACACCTTC. The chain employs TRBV7-6 and TRBJ1-2; the match to TRBD1 covers 9 bases. V was pared by 5 bases and J by 4 bases, with 8 bases of the junction left unmatched. Germline V gives CDR1 SGHVS, CDR2 FNYEAQ. This CDR3 has 15 residues. Combining the CDR3 with reference TRBV7-6 and TRBJ1-2 gives the whole variable domain GAGVSQSPRYKVTKRGQDVALRCDPISGHVSLYWYRQALGQGPEFLTYFNYEAQQDKSGLPNDRFSAERPEGSISTLTIQRTEQRDSAMYRCASSLGQGSFYGYTFGSGTRLTVV.

The chain links TRBV3-1 (or the pseudogene TRBV3-2) to TRBJ1-1; D unresolved. The CDR3 runs to 14 residues. With 2 bases removed from V and 4 bases from J, the gap between germline ends came to 11 bases. The germline V gene encodes CDR1 LGHDT and CDR2 YNNKEL (reference sequence). The CDR3 DNA sequence: TGTGCCAGCAGCCAATTCGGACTTAGCACTGAAGCTTTCTTT. This codes for CASSQFGLSTEAFF.

The chain links TRBV19 to TRBJ2-5, with 7 bases lining up with TRBD1. From germline, CDR1 is LNHDA and CDR2 SQIVND (reference sequence). This CDR3 comprises 13 residues. Losses at the gene ends were 6 bases for V and 3 bases for J; bases not matched to a gene: 4. The CDR3 reads CASRSTGEETQYF. The CDR3 nucleotides are TGTGCCAGTAGGAGTACAGGGGAAGAGACCCAGTACTTC.

Regarding this clone: Other DNA sequences of this sample code for an identical CDR3. The V gene is TRBV5-6, the J gene TRBJ2-5; D remains ambiguous. Germline V gives CDR1 SGHDT, CDR2 YYEEEE. The CDR3 is made up of 11 amino acids. Trimming stripped 3 bases from V and 4 bases from J, with 4 bases between. The CDR3 region is CASSSRETQYF. CDR3 in DNA: TGTGCCAGCAGCTCGAGAGAGACCCAGTACTTC.

This rearrangement joins TRBV5-1 to TRBJ1-1; 7 positions agree with TRBD1. The J segment lost 1 base and the V segment lost 4 bases, leaving 1 base of the junction unmatched. Per germline, CDR1 SGHRS and CDR2 YFSETQ. CDR3 length: 13 amino acids. The CDR3 sequence is CASSPGGNTEAFF. CDR3 in DNA: TGCGCCAGCAGCCCAGGGGGGAACACTGAAGCTTTCTTT.

This clone was seen just once. J is TRBJ2-2 and V is TRBV5-8, with TRBD2 matching over 14 bases. V shed 4 bases and J 4 bases; nucleotides not matched to a gene: 12. The V gene's germline CDR1 is SGHTS and CDR2 YDEGEE. The CDR3 is made up of 19 amino acids. CDR3 sequence (DNA): TGTGCCAGCAGCCTTACAAGGACTAGCGGGGGGAGAGGCACCGGGGAGCTGTTTTTT. This sequence encodes CASSLTRTSGGRGTGELFF.

V usage is TRBV11-2 and J usage is TRBJ1-1, with TRBD1 matching 9 bases. Germline V CDR1 and CDR2: SGHAT, FQNNGV. CDR3 length: 14 amino acids. V lost 4 bases, J lost 4 bases, and 4 bases stayed unmatched. The CDR3 region is CASSWKTGGTEAFF. The CDR3 bases are TGTGCCAGCAGCTGGAAGACAGGGGGCACTGAAGCTTTCTTT. The complete variable domain, with remaining parts taken from reference TRBV11-2 and TRBJ1-1, reads EAGVAQSPRYKIIEKRQSVAFWCNPISGHATLYWYQQILGQGPKLLIQFQNNGVVDDSQLPKDRFSAERLKGVDSTLKIQPAKLEDSAVYLCASSWKTGGTEAFFGQGTRLTVV.